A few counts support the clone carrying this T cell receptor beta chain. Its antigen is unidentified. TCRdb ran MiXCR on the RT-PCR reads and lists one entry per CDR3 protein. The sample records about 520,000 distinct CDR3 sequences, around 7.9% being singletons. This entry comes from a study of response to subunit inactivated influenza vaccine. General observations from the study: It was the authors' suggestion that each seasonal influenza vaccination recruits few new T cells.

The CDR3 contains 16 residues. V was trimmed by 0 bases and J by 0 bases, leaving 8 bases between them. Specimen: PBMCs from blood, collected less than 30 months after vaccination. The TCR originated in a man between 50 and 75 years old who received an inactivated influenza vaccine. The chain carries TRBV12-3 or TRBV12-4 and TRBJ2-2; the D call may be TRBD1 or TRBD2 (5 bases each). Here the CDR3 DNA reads TGTGCCAGCAGTTTAGCGGGACCGTCGAACACCGGGGAGCTGTTTTTT. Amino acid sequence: CASSLAGPSNTGELFF.